One and the same sample provided the 24 T cell receptor beta chains below, sequenced in a study of patients and donors after allogeneic stem cell transplantation. TCRdb re-called the RT-PCR reads through MiXCR, storing one row per CDR3 protein. The profile shows 800,000 to 1,000,000 distinct CDR3 sequences, about a sixth of them singletons. Sequencing used blood, either unsorted or a sorted T cell fraction (not recorded which). The receptors here all came from a human donor who was either an allogeneic HSCT recipient or a stem cell or donor lymphocyte infusion donor (not recorded which). It is not recorded whose cells these are; they may come from a transplant donor.

This clonotype was observed a few times. This rearrangement joins TRBV15 to TRBJ2-3; no clear D gene. The CDR3 is 16 amino acids. V lost 0 bases, J lost 2 bases, and 12 bases lay in between. The germline CDR1 and CDR2 sequences are LNHNV and YYDKDF (reference sequence). The CDR3 loop reads CATSRDLPGNTDTQYF. In DNA, the CDR3 is TGTGCCACCAGCAGAGATCTCCCGGGCAACACAGATACGCAGTATTTT. The full variable domain, its missing parts supplied by reference TRBV15 and TRBJ2-3, is DAMVIQNPRYQVTQFGKPVTLSCSQTLNHNVMYWYQQKSSQAPKLLFHYYDKDFNNEADTPDNFQSRRPNTSFCFLDIRSPGLGDTAMYLCATSRDLPGNTDTQYFGPGTRLTVL.

CDR3 protein: CASSSYNRGLNTEAFF. In nucleotides, the CDR3 is TGTGCCAGCAGCTCCTATAACAGGGGTTTGAACACTGAAGCTTTCTTT. This chain uses TRBV5-6 with TRBJ1-1; 7 bases are shared with TRBD1. J gave up 0 bases and V 3 bases, and 8 bases lay outside the gene matches. The CDR3 consists of 16 residues. Looked up from germline, CDR1 is SGHDT and CDR2 is YYEEEE.

The rearrangement uses TRBV9 and TRBJ2-7, with 7 bases identical to TRBD2. CDR1 SGDLS and CDR2 YYNGEE come from the germline V gene. CDR3 length: 15 residues. V trimming: 6 bases; J trimming: 2 bases; junction bases outside the gene matches: 11. CDR3 coding DNA: TGTGCCAGCAACGAGGGTAGCGGGCTTGCCTACGAGCAGTACTTC. It encodes CASNEGSGLAYEQYF.

J is TRBJ2-5 and V is TRBV3-1; D is perhaps TRBD1 or TRBD2 (6 bases each). Germline lookup yields CDR1 LGHDT and CDR2 YNNKEL (reference sequence). The CDR3 extends over 13 amino acids. Trimming shortened V by 5 bases and J by 7 bases, and 14 bases separated the two germline ends. CDR3 loop: CASSERGVGTQYF. The CDR3 DNA reads as TGTGCCAGCAGCGAAAGGGGGGTGGGGACCCAGTACTTC.

This clonotype has just one count. This chain connects TRBV6-5 to TRBJ2-3; D not certain. Germline lookup yields CDR1 MNHEY and CDR2 SVGAGI. The CDR3 sequence is 18 residues long. V lost 0 bases and J 4 bases, leaving 20 bases between the germline ends. CDR3 in amino acids: CASSYSSRDTVLADTQYF. Here the CDR3 DNA reads TGTGCCAGCAGTTACTCGAGTAGAGACACCGTGTTGGCAGATACGCAGTATTTT.

This clonotype was seen more than once but under ten times. This chain connects TRBV6-2 or TRBV6-3 to TRBJ2-7; TRBD1 is a possible D gene (6 bases). This CDR3 spans 12 amino acids. The germline V gene encodes CDR1 MNHEY and CDR2 SVGEGT. V lost 8 bases and J 0 bases, leaving 8 bases between the germline ends. The CDR3 loop is CASADSSYEQYF. The CDR3 nucleotides are TGTGCCAGCGCGGACAGCTCCTACGAGCAGTACTTC.

This clonotype was recorded many times. This chain joins TRBV4-3 and TRBJ2-3, with 11 nucleotides matching TRBD2. Germline trimming cut 0 bases from V and 4 bases from J; bases unmatched to any gene: 9. The length of the CDR3 is 18 residues. Germline loops: CDR1 LGHNA, CDR2 YSLEER. This CDR3 reads CASSQDTILAGVPDTQYF. The CDR3 region has the DNA TGCGCCAGCAGCCAAGATACGATACTAGCGGGGGTCCCAGATACGCAGTATTTT.

This clonotype was observed a few times. The chain carries TRBV20-1 and TRBJ1-5; D ambiguous. V was shortened by 5 bases and J by 1 base, with 18 bases between the two germline ends. The CDR3 extends over 16 amino acids. Germline CDR1 reads DFQATT; CDR2 reads SNEGSKA (reference sequence). The CDR3 reads CSALLRGPRSNQPQHF. The CDR3 DNA is TGCAGTGCTTTACTCCGAGGCCCAAGGAGCAATCAGCCCCAGCATTTT.

The chain employs TRBV20-1 and TRBJ2-7, with D perhaps given as TRBD1 or TRBD2 (6 bases each). The CDR3 sequence is 14 residues long. The ends were cut back, 0 bases at V and 6 bases at J, with 15 bases in the middle. Germline CDR1 reads DFQATT; CDR2 reads SNEGSKA (reference sequence). CDR3 nucleotide sequence: TGCAGTGCTAGAGATAGGGGGGTACGGGGCGAGCAGTACTTC. Translating it yields CSARDRGVRGEQYF.

The chain couples TRBV20-1 to TRBJ2-3, with 7 bases identical to TRBD2. CDR3 length: 14 residues. In germline, CDR1 is DFQATT, CDR2 SNEGSKA (reference sequence). The V segment lost 6 bases and the J segment 2 bases; nucleotides outside the gene matches: 8. CDR3 nucleotide sequence: TGCAGTGCCGAAATCCTAGCGGCCACAGATACGCAGTATTTT. Translated, it gives CSAEILAATDTQYF.

This clonotype showed up just a few times. The chain employs TRBV7-9 and TRBJ2-1; D is ambiguous. V was clipped by 1 base and J by 5 bases, with 6 bases between them. The CDR3 is 13 amino acids. The V gene's germline CDR1 is SEHNR and CDR2 FQNEAQ (reference sequence). The CDR3 loop reads CASSLGANNEQFF. The CDR3 coding sequence is TGTGCCAGCAGCTTAGGGGCTAACAATGAGCAGTTCTTC.

The chain links TRBV7-7 to TRBJ2-3; 10 bases fit TRBD1. Looked up from germline, CDR1 is SSHAT and CDR2 is FNYEAQ (reference sequence). Losses at the gene ends were 1 base for V and 5 bases for J; bases not matched to a gene: 6. The CDR3 has 16 amino acids. The CDR3 nucleotides are TGTGCCAGCAGCTTAGTGACAGGGGGCTCTCAAGATACGCAGTATTTT. Translated, it gives CASSLVTGGSQDTQYF.

The sample holds a few counts of this clonotype. The V and J genes are TRBV20-1 and TRBJ2-5, with a tentative D call TRBD2 (6 bases). This CDR3 spans 13 amino acids. Trimming left V 1 base short and J 5 bases short, with 11 bases between. Germline V gene lookup returns CDR1 DFQATT and CDR2 SNEGSKA (reference sequence). CDR3 nucleotides: TGCAGTGCTAGAGGTCCTAGCGCGGAGACCCAGTACTTC. It translates to CSARGPSAETQYF.

This clonotype has more than one count but fewer than ten. This rearrangement joins TRBV5-1 to TRBJ2-1; 9 nucleotides match TRBD2. This CDR3 spans 16 amino acids. V shed 0 bases, J shed 3 bases, and the junction held 4 bases outside the gene matches. Germline CDR1 reads SGHRS; CDR2 reads YFSETQ. This CDR3 reads CASSLGTSEDYNEQFF. The CDR3 nucleotides read TGCGCCAGCAGCTTGGGGACTAGCGAGGACTACAATGAGCAGTTCTTC.

This clonotype was counted many times. The chain employs TRBV12-3 or TRBV12-4 and TRBJ1-5; D may be TRBD1 (5 bases). The germline V and J ends were trimmed by 2 bases and 2 bases, with 19 bases remaining between them. The CDR3 is 18 residues long. As DNA, the CDR3 is TGTGCCAGCAGTTTACGTTTGGGGACGGGGGGAGGCAATCAGCCCCAGCATTTT. The encoded protein is CASSLRLGTGGGNQPQHF.

This clonotype was counted a few times. This chain links TRBV7-8 with TRBJ2-3, with 8 nucleotides matching TRBD2. The CDR3 is 20 amino acids. Germline-derived CDR1 and CDR2 are SGHVS and FQNEAQ. J was trimmed by 2 bases and V by 2 bases; bases with no gene match: 18. The CDR3 DNA is TGTGCCAGCAGCTTATTAGTAGCGGGGCGACCCGACCACCTCACAGATACGCAGTATTTT. Translating it yields CASSLLVAGRPDHLTDTQYF.

This clonotype was observed a single time. The chain carries TRBV11-3 and TRBJ2-3; TRBD2 might be the D (6 bases). V was cut by 7 bases and J by 2 bases, with 10 bases left in between. The CDR3 loop spans 13 amino acids. Germline V gene data show CDR1 as SGHNT and CDR2 as YENEEA. The CDR3 loop is CASTRDSTDTQYF. In DNA, the CDR3 is TGTGCCAGCACCCGGGACTCCACAGATACGCAGTATTTT.

This clonotype occurred many times. The genes are TRBV5-1 and TRBJ1-6; D unclear. This CDR3 comprises 15 residues. V shed 0 bases and J shed 5 bases, with 9 bases lying between them. Germline V CDR1 and CDR2: SGHRS, YFSETQ. This CDR3 reads CASSLVSADNSPLHF. The CDR3 nucleotides read TGCGCCAGCAGCTTGGTGTCTGCTGATAATTCACCCCTCCACTTT.

The chain is built from TRBV27 and TRBJ1-6; TRBD1 matches at 9 bases. Per the germline V gene, CDR1 is MNHEY and CDR2 is SMNVEV (reference sequence). The CDR3 runs to 15 residues. The V and J ends lost 4 bases and 9 bases, in that order; junction bases with no gene match: 7. The CDR3, as DNA: TGTGCCAGCAGTTCGGACAGGGGATCGAGTTCACCCCTCCACTTT. Protein product: CASSSDRGSSSPLHF.

The V gene is TRBV6-1, the J gene TRBJ1-1; D remains ambiguous. This CDR3 is built from 13 residues. Deletions cut 7 bases from V and 8 bases from J, with 17 bases between. Germline V gives CDR1 MNHNS, CDR2 SASEGT. The CDR3 sequence is CASTSNWQAEAFF. CDR3 coding DNA: TGTGCCAGCACCTCGAACTGGCAGGCGGAAGCTTTCTTT.

The V and J genes are TRBV6-1 and TRBJ2-2; 9 nucleotides match TRBD2. The CDR3 covers 17 residues. From germline, CDR1 is MNHNS and CDR2 SASEGT. The V segment lost 7 bases and the J segment 4 bases; nucleotides outside the gene matches: 13. The CDR3 DNA reads TGTGCCAGCACCCCAAGGCGGGGGGGGCAAGGCACCGGGGAGCTGTTTTTT. It codes for CASTPRRGGQGTGELFF.

V and J are TRBV20-1 and TRBJ1-2, with D unclear. The CDR3 is made up of 15 amino acids. V gave up 0 bases and J gave up 4 bases, with 15 bases separating them. CDR1 and CDR2 (germline): DFQATT, SNEGSKA (reference sequence). The CDR3 bases are TGCAGTGCTAGAGATCCGATTGACGGGTTCTATGGCTACACCTTC. This sequence encodes CSARDPIDGFYGYTF.

This clonotype was found a few times. The chain carries TRBV5-6 and TRBJ1-1, with D possibly being TRBD1 (6 bases). V lost 5 bases, J lost 7 bases, and 12 bases lay in between. Germline V gene data show CDR1 as SGHDT and CDR2 as YYEEEE. The CDR3 loop spans 12 amino acids. This CDR3 reads CASSLDRHEAFF. The CDR3 nucleotides read TGTGCCAGCAGTCTGGACAGACATGAAGCTTTCTTT.

The CDR3 DNA is TGTGCCAGCAGTGACAGTAACATGAACACTGAAGCTTTCTTT. Its translation: CASSDSNMNTEAFF. The V call is TRBV2, the J call TRBJ1-1, with D unresolved. Trimming pared 3 bases from V and 0 bases from J, leaving 8 bases between. The CDR3 is 14 residues long. The germline CDR1 and CDR2 sequences are SNHLY and FYNNEI.